The T cell receptor beta chain described here comes from a study of radiotherapy plus CTLA-4 blockade in lung cancer. Background on the study: Objective responses were recorded in 15% to 20% of patients, with disease control recorded in 25% to 35%.

Chemo-refractory metastatic non-small-cell lung cancer patients were treated with focal radiation plus CTLA-4 blockade with ipilimumab. Study conclusions and caveats: Some TCR clones had been derived from tumors. These clones expanded in peripheral blood after radiotherapy plus ipilimumab. Reported findings show early blood T cell clone dynamics, with interferon-beta, best predicted response.

This clone showed up just once. Its antigen is unknown. The assay was immunoSEQ multiplex PCR, and TCRdb's table has in-frame clones only and misses some. Of roughly 30,000 clones detected, roughly 80% appear once; the ten largest clones hold 6% to 8%. V lost 3 bases and J lost 2; bases outside the gene matches: 7. From germline, CDR1 is SGDLS and CDR2 YYNGEE. CDR3 size: 16 residues. The chain is built from TRBV9 and TRBJ1-1; 10 bases agree with TRBD1. The TCR originated in a human donor with non-small cell lung cancer who had stable disease on radiotherapy plus ipilimumab. This specimen consisted of peripheral blood, obtained from a patient treated with radiotherapy plus ipilimumab. CDR3 nucleotides: TGTGCCAGCAGCGCTGACCTGACAGGGGGCAACACTGAAGCTTTCTTT. Protein sequence: CASSADLTGGNTEAFF.